One TCR beta chain is described in this entry. The antigen is not known. Germline V gene lookup returns CDR1 LNHDA and CDR2 SQIVND (reference sequence). Trimming stripped 6 bases from V and 4 bases from J, with 19 bases between. The CDR3 consists of 16 residues. The data were taken from a study of cytomegalovirus exposure and HLA in healthy donors. Findings of the study overall: Clonal expansion, a later analysis showed, was greater in HLA-associated TCR beta chains than in equally common others. V- and J-gene trimming in TCR beta was tied to a missense DCLRE1C variant by an analysis performed later.

It was with 60 Vbeta and 13 Jbeta primers that the PCR ran. Assay used: immunoSEQ multiplex PCR; TCRdb lists only in-frame clones, some missing. This table has around 130,000 clones, more than 80% appearing once. The sequence was obtained from a woman in her 30s in good health and CMV-seropositive. The material sequenced was PBMCs. V usage is TRBV19 and J usage is TRBJ1-3; D remains unclear. The CDR3: CASRPRETWKGNTIYF. For the CDR3, the DNA is TGTGCCAGTAGGCCTCGGGAAACTTGGAAGGGAAACACCATATATTTT.